Listed here is a single T cell receptor beta chain. Its antigen is as yet unknown. TCRdb used MiXCR to reprocess the RACE reads, holding one entry per CDR3 protein. The profile covers 200,000 to 300,000 distinct CDR3 sequences, with about 9% appearing a single time and over 2% taken by the ten largest. This record belongs to a study of human T cells and chemical hapten exposure. This CDR3 has 15 residues. Germline lookup yields CDR1 SGDLS and CDR2 YYNGEE. Trimming took 0 bases from V and 6 from J, leaving 15 bases between them. Time point given: pre-sensitization, week 0. Treatment defined: therapeutic diphenylcyclopropenone sensitization with weekly scalp DPC. Blood was drawn before each patch test was applied. General study points: Positive correlation was observed between PT1 expanded TCR counts and patch test score. Compared to controls, expanded TCRs made significantly more large clusters of similar CDR3s.

This receptor was identified in a woman in her forties with alopecia areata. Some clones in this sample may be carry-over from other donors' samples. This chain uses TRBV9 with TRBJ1-2, with a possible D match to TRBD1 (6 bases). The source was whole blood, collected in connection with sensitization to the hapten diphenylcyclopropenone (DPC). Written as DNA, the CDR3 is TGTGCCAGCAGCGTAGTGGGTACAGGGCGAGATGGCTACACCTTC. Translation gives CASSVVGTGRDGYTF.